The 17 T cell receptor beta chains given below trace back to one sample, sequenced in a study of blood T cell repertoires in COVID-19. This table comes from immunoSEQ multiplex PCR, and its TCRdb copy is limited to in-frame clones, with some not included. Of approximately 170,000 clones listed, around four fifths are singletons. The sample comprised PBMCs or T cells enriched from blood (not recorded which). The receptors derive from a woman in her 50s who had recovered from COVID-19.

In this sample, this clone turned up many times. The V gene is TRBV13, the J gene TRBJ2-3; the match to TRBD2 covers 10 bases. The CDR3 contains 15 residues. Looked up from germline, CDR1 is PRHDT and CDR2 is FYEKMQ (reference sequence). The V gene end was trimmed by 6 bases and the J gene end by 1 base; junction bases not matched to a gene: 4. For the CDR3, the DNA is TGTGCCAGCAGACCTGGACTAGCGGGCACAGATACGCAGTATTTT. It encodes CASRPGLAGTDTQYF. The whole variable domain, filled in from reference TRBV13 and TRBJ2-3, reads AAGVIQSPRHLIKEKRETATLKCYPIPRHDTVYWYQQGPGQDPQFLISFYEKMQSDKGSIPDRFSAQQFSDYHSELNMSSLELGDSALYFCASRPGLAGTDTQYFGPGTRLTVL.

The V gene is TRBV11-3, the J gene TRBJ2-1, with TRBD2 as a possible D gene (6 bases). The CDR3 consists of 14 residues. In germline, CDR1 is SGHNT, CDR2 YENEEA. With 7 bases removed from V and 4 bases from J, the gap between germline ends came to 14 bases. For the CDR3, the DNA is TGTGCCAGCAAAGTCCGGCGGGGATACAATGAGCAGTTCTTC. It is translated as CASKVRRGYNEQFF.

The V gene is TRBV3-1 (or the pseudogene TRBV3-2), the J gene TRBJ2-1; TRBD2 agrees at 11 bases. Unmatched junction bases numbered 6, after V lost 1 base and J lost 4 bases. The CDR3 contains 17 residues. Germline V gene sequence: CDR1 LGHDT, CDR2 YNNKEL (reference sequence). CDR3: CASSQVLLAGVYNEQFF. The CDR3 coding sequence is TGTGCCAGCAGCCAAGTCCTACTAGCGGGAGTATACAATGAGCAGTTCTTC.

This chain connects TRBV7-2 to TRBJ2-1, with D uncertain. Trimming took 3 bases from V and 6 from J, leaving 3 bases between them. Germline CDR1 reads SGHTA; CDR2 reads FQGNSA. This CDR3 comprises 11 residues. CDR3 sequence: CASSFRNEQFF. For the CDR3, the DNA is TGTGCCAGCAGCTTTCGCAATGAGCAGTTCTTC.

V and J are TRBV29-1 and TRBJ1-1, with D uncertain. The CDR3 runs to 13 residues. Germline V gene sequence: CDR1 SQVTM, CDR2 ANQGSEA. V dropped 4 bases and J dropped 1 base, with 10 bases sitting between them. The chain's CDR3 is CSVGRSQNTEAFF. Written as DNA, the CDR3 is TGCAGCGTTGGTCGGAGCCAGAACACTGAAGCTTTCTTT.

The chain has TRBV30 and TRBJ1-1, with D perhaps matching TRBD1 (6 bases). The CDR3 totals 15 residues. Trimming cost V 3 bases and J 4 bases, with 18 bases left between them. The germline CDR1 and CDR2 sequences are GTSNPN and SVGIG (reference sequence). The CDR3 DNA reads TGTGCCTGGAGACCACTCAGGGGTCGAAGCACTGAAGCTTTCTTT. The encoded protein is CAWRPLRGRSTEAFF.

V usage is TRBV7-9 and J usage is TRBJ2-1, with TRBD2 identical over 7 bases. The trim removed 2 bases at V and 4 bases at J, leaving 2 bases unmatched. This CDR3 is 14 amino acids long. The V gene's germline CDR1 is SEHNR and CDR2 FQNEAQ (reference sequence). This chain's CDR3 is CASSLRLAYNEQFF. In DNA, the CDR3 is TGTGCCAGCAGCTTACGACTAGCATACAATGAGCAGTTCTTC. Together with reference TRBV7-9 and TRBJ2-1, the CDR3 gives the full variable domain: DTGVSQNPRHKITKRGQNVTFRCDPISEHNRLYWYRQTLGQGPEFLTYFQNEAQLEKSRLLSDRFSAERPKGSFSTLEIQRTEQGDSAMYLCASSLRLAYNEQFFGPGTRLTVL.

This chain joins TRBV7-3 and TRBJ2-7; the match to TRBD2 covers 12 bases. With 3 bases clipped from V and 4 bases from J, the junction kept 13 bases outside the gene matches. The CDR3 totals 18 residues. CDR1 SGHTA and CDR2 FQGTGA come from the germline V gene. The CDR3 sequence is CASSFGPRRTSGMYEQYF. The DNA for the CDR3 is TGTGCCAGCAGCTTTGGCCCACGGAGGACTAGCGGGATGTACGAGCAGTACTTC.

This chain connects TRBV7-6 to TRBJ2-1; 7 nucleotides match TRBD2. This CDR3 is built from 16 residues. With 1 base clipped from V and 9 bases from J, the junction kept 12 bases outside the gene matches. Germline V gene data show CDR1 as SGHVS and CDR2 as FNYEAQ. In DNA form, the CDR3 reads TGTGCCAGCAGCTTAGAGGCACTGGCGGGAGTTAGTGAGCAGTTCTTC. This codes for CASSLEALAGVSEQFF.

V usage is TRBV2 and J usage is TRBJ2-7, with D possibly matching TRBD1 (6 bases). V was clipped by 6 bases and J by 5 bases, with 14 bases between them. CDR3 length: 13 amino acids. Germline CDR1 and CDR2: SNHLY and FYNNEI. The DNA of the CDR3 is TGTGCCAGCAGGGGCCTCGACAGGAACGAGCAGTACTTC. Translating it yields CASRGLDRNEQYF.

The chain joins TRBV7-2 to TRBJ1-2; 9 bases match TRBD1. Trimming took 1 base from V and 4 from J; bases not matched to a gene: 7. Germline-derived CDR1 and CDR2 are SGHTA and FQGNSA. The length of the CDR3 is 16 residues. The DNA for the CDR3 is TGTGCCAGCAGCTTAGGCGGGACAGGGAGTATCTATGGCTACACCTTC. Amino acids: CASSLGGTGSIYGYTF.

V is TRBV28 and J is TRBJ2-7; TRBD2 matches 8 bases. From germline, CDR1 is MDHEN and CDR2 SYDVKM. V trimming: 4 bases; J trimming: 3 bases; junction bases outside the gene matches: 2. The CDR3 is 13 residues long. CDR3 region: CASSSGLGYEQYF. CDR3 nucleotide sequence: TGTGCCAGCAGTTCGGGACTAGGCTACGAGCAGTACTTC.

The chain recombines TRBV15 with TRBJ1-4; TRBD1 agrees at 7 bases. V lost 3 bases and J lost 6; bases outside the gene matches: 7. This CDR3 has 15 residues. Germline assignment: CDR1 LNHNV and CDR2 YYDKDF (reference sequence). CDR3 residues: CATSRDTGEYEKLFF. CDR3 nucleotides: TGTGCCACCAGCAGGGATACAGGGGAGTATGAAAAACTGTTTTTT.

The rearrangement uses TRBV12-5 and TRBJ2-1, with 11 bases identical to TRBD2. The CDR3 contains 14 residues. Germline CDR1 LGHNT, CDR2 FRNRAP. V lost 4 bases to trimming and J lost 6 bases; unmatched junction nucleotides: 2. As DNA, the CDR3 is TGTGCTAGTGGTTCGGGACTAGCGGTCAATGAGCAGTTCTTC. This translates into CASGSGLAVNEQFF.

The chain has TRBV7-3 and TRBJ1-6, with D maybe TRBD1 (5 bases). CDR1 SGHTA and CDR2 FQGTGA come from the germline V gene. Trimming shortened V by 3 bases and J by 9 bases, and 12 bases separated the two germline ends. The CDR3 spans 14 residues. CDR3 in amino acids: CASSFQGTVSPLHF. Here the CDR3 DNA reads TGTGCCAGCAGCTTTCAGGGTACCGTTTCACCCCTCCACTTT.

As to this clone: One end of the junction does not line up with germline, which may come from a read error. The V and J genes are TRBV4-2 and TRBJ1-4; possible D gene TRBD1, 6 bases. The length of the CDR3 is 12 residues. In germline, CDR1 is LGHNA, CDR2 YNFKEQ. The CDR3 here is CASNQATGRLFF. The CDR3 DNA follows: TGTGCCAGCAACCAAGCCACAGGGAGACTGTTTTTT.

The V gene is TRBV6-5, the J gene TRBJ2-1, with a tentative D call TRBD2 (6 bases). Trimming stripped 2 bases from V and 7 bases from J, with 12 bases between. CDR1 is MNHEY, CDR2 SVGAGI, per germline. CDR3 length: 14 residues. CDR3 amino acids: CASSYRESGNEQFF. CDR3 coding DNA: TGTGCCAGCAGTTACCGGGAGTCGGGTAATGAGCAGTTCTTC.